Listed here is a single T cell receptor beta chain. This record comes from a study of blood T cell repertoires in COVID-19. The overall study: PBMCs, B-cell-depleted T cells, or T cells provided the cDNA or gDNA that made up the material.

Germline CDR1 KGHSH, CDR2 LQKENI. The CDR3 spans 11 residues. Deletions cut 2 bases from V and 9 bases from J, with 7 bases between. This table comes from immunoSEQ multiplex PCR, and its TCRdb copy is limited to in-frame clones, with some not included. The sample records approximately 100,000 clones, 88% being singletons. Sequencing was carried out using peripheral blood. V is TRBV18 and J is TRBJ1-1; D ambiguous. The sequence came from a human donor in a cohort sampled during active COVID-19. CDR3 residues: CASSPGDKAFF. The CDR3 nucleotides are TGTGCCAGCTCACCAGGAGATAAAGCTTTCTTT.